These 23 T cell receptor beta chains came from one sample sequenced in a study of blood T cell repertoires in COVID-19. The method was immunoSEQ multiplex PCR; TCRdb's version includes in-frame clones alone and lacks a portion of them. The sample holds 300,000 to 400,000 clones, around 87% seen once. Sequenced input: peripheral blood. All receptors come from a woman in her sixties with COVID-19, enrolled during active disease.

The chain employs TRBV6-5 and TRBJ1-6; D is uncertain. Trimming took 5 bases from V and 10 from J, leaving 15 bases between them. CDR3 length: 14 residues. In germline, CDR1 is MNHEY, CDR2 SVGAGI. The CDR3 sequence: CASSPGSAGSPLHF. CDR3 nucleotide sequence: TGTGCCAGCAGTCCGGGGTCCGCAGGATCACCCCTCCACTTT.

The genes are TRBV5-1 and TRBJ1-1; D possibly corresponds to TRBD1 (5 bases). This CDR3 has 19 residues. Germline V gives CDR1 SGHRS, CDR2 YFSETQ. V was clipped by 2 bases and J by 0 bases, with 23 bases between them. CDR3 coding DNA: TGCGCCAGCAGCTTCGGCTCTGTCTTTAGGGGAAACATGAACACTGAAGCTTTCTTT. Amino acids: CASSFGSVFRGNMNTEAFF.

The chain joins TRBV7-9 to TRBJ2-3; D gene unclear. This CDR3 comprises 16 residues. Germline values: CDR1 SEHNR, CDR2 FQNEAQ (reference sequence). V was clipped by 1 base and J by 3 bases, with 14 bases between them. The CDR3 is CASSLENSWATDTQYF. The CDR3 DNA sequence: TGTGCCAGCAGCTTAGAAAACAGCTGGGCGACAGATACGCAGTATTTT.

The chain is built from TRBV13 and TRBJ2-1; the match to TRBD2 covers 7 bases. Germline V gives CDR1 PRHDT, CDR2 FYEKMQ (reference sequence). This CDR3 is 16 amino acids long. The ends lost 6 bases at V and 5 bases at J; junction bases unmatched: 13. The CDR3 spells CASSHSREGGHNEQFF. The CDR3 region has the DNA TGTGCCAGCAGTCACAGCAGGGAGGGCGGGCACAATGAGCAGTTCTTC.

This clone was recorded only once. The CDR3: CASGFSGQYGYTF. In nucleotides, the CDR3 is TGTGCTAGTGGTTTTTCCGGACAGTATGGCTACACCTTC. The rearrangement joins TRBV12-5 to TRBJ1-2; a weak D match, TRBD1 (6 bases). The length of the CDR3 is 13 residues. Germline CDR1 and CDR2: LGHNT and FRNRAP. The V and J ends lost 3 bases and 5 bases respectively, with 10 bases between them.

The CDR3 sequence: CASSIWRIDNEQFF. As DNA, the CDR3 is TGTGCCAGTAGTATTTGGCGGATCGACAATGAGCAGTTCTTC. This chain links TRBV19 with TRBJ2-1; no clear D gene. The CDR3 is 14 amino acids. Germline V gives CDR1 LNHDA, CDR2 SQIVND (reference sequence). With 3 bases removed from V and 5 bases from J, the gap between germline ends came to 11 bases. The full variable domain, with the rest looked up from reference TRBV19 and TRBJ2-1, is DGGITQSPKYLFRKEGQNVTLSCEQNLNHDAMYWYRQDPGQGLRLIYYSQIVNDFQKGDIAEGYSVSREKKESFPLTVTSAQKNPTAFYLCASSIWRIDNEQFFGPGTRLTVL.

The chain links TRBV5-4 to TRBJ2-3; 8 nucleotides line up with TRBD2. With 1 base clipped from V and 4 bases from J, the junction kept 5 bases outside the gene matches. Germline V gives CDR1 SGHNT, CDR2 YYREEE (reference sequence). The CDR3 contains 15 residues. The CDR3 nucleotides are TGTGCCAGCAGCTTGCGGAGCGGGGGCCCAGATACGCAGTATTTT. It encodes CASSLRSGGPDTQYF.

In its sample, this clone was seen once. The chain joins TRBV18 to TRBJ1-1, with D tentatively TRBD1 (5 bases). V lost 5 bases, J lost 4 bases, and 17 bases lay in between. From germline, CDR1 is KGHSH and CDR2 LQKENI. The CDR3 is made up of 15 amino acids. This chain's CDR3 is CASSKIGATGTEAFF. CDR3 sequence (DNA): TGTGCCAGCTCAAAAATAGGGGCGACTGGCACTGAAGCTTTCTTT.

The J gene is TRBJ1-5, the V gene TRBV4-1, with 7 bases aligning to TRBD1. CDR1 and CDR2 (germline): MGHRA, YSYEKL. The CDR3 runs to 16 residues. Trimming cost V 4 bases and J 9 bases; bases outside gene matches: 15. CDR3 residues: CASSPGGAGGGRPQHF. The CDR3 DNA reads as TGCGCCAGCAGCCCCGGGGGGGCAGGGGGGGGGAGGCCCCAGCATTTT.

The chain joins TRBV7-3 to TRBJ2-3, with 10 nucleotides matching TRBD2. Germline CDR1 reads SGHTA; CDR2 reads FQGTGA. V was clipped by 6 bases and J by 2 bases; unmatched bases: 5. CDR3 length equals 15 residues. The CDR3 loop reads CASRNSGGPTDTQYF. CDR3 DNA: TGTGCCAGCAGAAATAGCGGGGGGCCCACAGATACGCAGTATTTT. The full variable domain, with the rest looked up from reference TRBV7-3 and TRBJ2-3, is GAGVSQTPSNKVTEKGKYVELRCDPISGHTALYWYRQSLGQGPEFLIYFQGTGAADDSGLPNDRFFAVRPEGSVSTLKIQRTERGDSAVYLCASRNSGGPTDTQYFGPGTRLTVL.

The V and J genes are TRBV5-4 and TRBJ2-1; 11 nucleotides line up with TRBD2. The CDR3 is 16 residues long. V was pared by 4 bases and J by 3 bases, with 6 bases of the junction left unmatched. The germline CDR1 and CDR2 sequences are SGHNT and YYREEE (reference sequence). CDR3: CASSPTSGEIYNEQFF. CDR3 sequence (DNA): TGTGCCAGCAGCCCGACTAGCGGGGAAATCTACAATGAGCAGTTCTTC.

The chain uses TRBV24-1 and TRBJ1-2; TRBD1 matches at 8 bases. Per germline, CDR1 KGHDR and CDR2 SFDVKD. V dropped 6 bases and J dropped 6; count of bases not matched to a gene: 14. There are 16 residues in the CDR3. The CDR3 DNA follows: TGTGCCACCAGTCCAGGGGGCGCAGTCCCGAGGGATGGCTACACCTTC. It encodes CATSPGGAVPRDGYTF.

On this clone itself: The sample carries other DNA sequences with the same CDR3. The rearrangement uses TRBV6-5 and TRBJ1-2; possibly TRBD1 for D (5 bases). V lost 4 bases and J lost 2, with 8 bases in between. Germline CDR1 and CDR2: MNHEY and SVGAGI. CDR3 length: 13 residues. CDR3 DNA sequence: TGTGCCAGCAGTTCTACAGGCAACTATGGCTACACCTTC. The encoded protein is CASSSTGNYGYTF.

The chain links TRBV12-3 or TRBV12-4 to TRBJ1-2, with D perhaps matching TRBD1 (5 bases). V was trimmed by 6 bases and J by 2 bases, leaving 10 bases between them. This CDR3 comprises 13 residues. The DNA for the CDR3 is TGTGCCAGCAGGCGGGGACCGAACTATGGCTACACCTTC. This translates into CASRRGPNYGYTF.

A single count supports this clone. This chain links TRBV30 with TRBJ1-2, with a tentative D call TRBD1 (5 bases). The CDR3 has 12 residues. The V and J ends lost 2 bases and 2 bases respectively, with 6 bases between them. Per germline, CDR1 GTSNPN and CDR2 SVGIG (reference sequence). The CDR3 DNA sequence: TGTGCCTGGAGTTCAGGGAACTATGGCTACACCTTC. It yields the protein CAWSSGNYGYTF.

The chain is built from TRBV5-5 and TRBJ1-2, with 7 positions matching TRBD1. The CDR3 sequence is 15 residues long. Germline V gives CDR1 SGHKS, CDR2 YYEKEE (reference sequence). V gave up 3 bases and J gave up 4 bases; unmatched junction bases: 9. CDR3 DNA: TGTGCCAGCAGCTCTCAAGCCCGGGACAGCTATGGCTACACCTTC. This gives the protein CASSSQARDSYGYTF.

The CDR3 DNA reads as TGTGCCAGCAGGGAACAGGGGGAGAACACTGAAGCTTTCTTT. Encoded protein: CASREQGENTEAFF. The J gene is TRBJ1-1, the V gene TRBV7-9, with TRBD1 identical over 8 bases. Trimming at V came to 6 bases and at J to 1 base, leaving 4 bases not matched to a gene. This CDR3 region has 14 residues. Germline assignment: CDR1 SEHNR and CDR2 FQNEAQ (reference sequence).

The gene calls are TRBV10-3 and TRBJ2-7; 13 bases match TRBD2. The length of the CDR3 is 14 residues. J lost 6 bases, V lost 6 bases, and 5 bases had no gene match. CDR1 ENHRY and CDR2 SYGVKD come from the germline V gene. The CDR3 here is CAISLGLAGREQYF. The DNA for the CDR3 is TGTGCCATCAGCCTGGGACTAGCGGGGCGCGAGCAGTACTTC.

The chain uses TRBV3-1 (or the pseudogene TRBV3-2) and TRBJ1-1; tentative D call: TRBD1 (5 bases). The CDR3 has 15 amino acids. With 4 bases removed from V and 6 bases from J, the gap between germline ends came to 18 bases. CDR1 LGHDT and CDR2 YNNKEL come from the germline V gene (reference sequence). The CDR3 DNA reads as TGTGCCAGCAGCCCTCACGGAGGAGGGGAGCCTGAAGCTTTCTTT. Its translation: CASSPHGGGEPEAFF.

The gene calls are TRBV11-2 and TRBJ2-6, with D possibly matching TRBD2 (5 bases). Germline-derived CDR1 and CDR2 are SGHAT and FQNNGV. V was clipped by 1 base and J by 0 bases, with 7 bases between them. The length of the CDR3 is 16 residues. The CDR3 sequence: CASSLVRGSGANVLTF. For the CDR3, the DNA is TGTGCCAGCAGCTTAGTTCGGGGCTCTGGGGCCAACGTCCTGACTTTC.

This clone was seen a single time. V usage is TRBV18 and J usage is TRBJ1-2; no firm D call. The germline V and J ends were trimmed by 3 bases and 6 bases, with 14 bases remaining between them. Germline V gene sequence: CDR1 KGHSH, CDR2 LQKENI. The CDR3 is made up of 14 amino acids. The CDR3 is CASSPQESRNGYTF. In DNA, the CDR3 is TGTGCCAGCTCACCTCAGGAAAGTCGAAATGGCTACACCTTC. Full variable domain (missing parts from reference TRBV18 and TRBJ1-2): NAGVMQNPRHLVRRRGQEARLRCSPMKGHSHVYWYRQLPEEGLKFMVYLQKENIIDESGMPKERFSAEFPKEGPSILRIQQVVRGDSAAYFCASSPQESRNGYTFGSGTRLTVV.

The chain is built from TRBV6-4 and TRBJ2-7, with 9 bases that match TRBD2. Germline assignment: CDR1 MRHNA and CDR2 SNTAGT. This CDR3 has 13 amino acids. Trimming removed 0 bases from V and 8 bases from J; junction bases left unmatched: 2. The CDR3 sequence is CASSDSAGGKQYF. The CDR3 DNA sequence: TGTGCCAGCAGTGACTCTGCGGGGGGGAAGCAGTACTTC.

CDR3 sequence: CASSPWDSKNIQYF. DNA for the CDR3: TGTGCCAGCTCACCCTGGGACAGCAAAAACATTCAGTACTTC. V gene TRBV18 combines with J gene TRBJ2-4, with 7 bases identical to TRBD1. The germline V gene has CDR1 KGHSH and CDR2 LQKENI. The CDR3 is 14 residues long. J was trimmed by 3 bases and V by 3 bases; bases with no gene match: 2.